One T cell receptor (beta chain) is described in this entry. These data are taken from a study of blood T cell repertoires in COVID-19. Assay: immunoSEQ multiplex PCR; the TCRdb copy retains only in-frame clones and omits some. The repertoire holds 220,000 or so clones, with 80% to 85% as singletons. The CDR3 has 15 amino acids. Germline CDR1 is LNHDA and CDR2 is SQIVND (reference sequence). V was clipped by 2 bases and J by 0 bases, with 11 bases between them. This clonotype was sampled from a woman of 80 years or more with COVID-19, enrolled during active disease. V gene TRBV19 combines with J gene TRBJ2-7; TRBD1 might be the D (5 bases). Sequences were obtained from peripheral blood. Here the CDR3 reads CASSIRGSGSYEQYF. In DNA, the CDR3 is TGTGCCAGTAGTATAAGGGGATCAGGCTCCTACGAGCAGTACTTC.